A single sample gave rise to the 9 T cell receptor beta chains below, sequenced in a study of blood T cell repertoires in COVID-19. The repertoire was sequenced with immunoSEQ multiplex PCR; TCRdb's copy has only in-frame clones and lacks some. The sample lists 55,000 to 65,000 clones, around 90% seen once, with about 9.7% in the top ten. The sample consisted of peripheral blood. These TCRs come from a woman aged 80 or over with active COVID-19.

The rearrangement links TRBV10-3 to TRBJ2-3, with a possible D match to TRBD2 (5 bases). This CDR3 is 16 amino acids long. V gave up 0 bases and J gave up 4 bases, with 14 bases separating them. In germline, CDR1 is ENHRY, CDR2 SYGVKD. CDR3 nucleotides: TGTGCCATCAGTGAGTCGATGGCCCGGGATTCAGATACGCAGTATTTT. It translates to CAISESMARDSDTQYF.

This chain uses TRBV5-1 with TRBJ2-5; 7 bases align to TRBD1. V lost 4 bases and J lost 5; bases outside the gene matches: 5. The germline gives CDR1 SGHRS, CDR2 YFSETQ. CDR3 length: 13 residues. As DNA, the CDR3 is TGCGCCAGCAGCCCGACAGGGTTGGAGACCCAGTACTTC. The encoded protein is CASSPTGLETQYF. Full variable domain (outside the CDR3, taken from reference TRBV5-1 and TRBJ2-5): KAGVTQTPRYLIKTRGQQVTLSCSPISGHRSVSWYQQTPGQGLQFLFEYFSETQRNKGNFPGRFSGRQFSNSRSEMNVSTLELGDSALYLCASSPTGLETQYFGPGTRLLVL.

The chain employs TRBV27 and TRBJ2-7, with 9 bases aligning to TRBD2. Losses at the gene ends were 2 bases for V and 9 bases for J; bases not matched to a gene: 11. Germline V gene lookup returns CDR1 MNHEY and CDR2 SMNVEV (reference sequence). CDR3 length equals 15 residues. CDR3 DNA: TGTGCCAGCAGTTTAAAGGCTGTGACTAGCGGAATGCAGTACTTC. Residues: CASSLKAVTSGMQYF.

The CDR3: CARGWAGNYEQYF. The CDR3 DNA is TGTGCCCGGGGGTGGGCGGGAAACTACGAGCAGTACTTC. The V and J genes are TRBV3-1 (or the pseudogene TRBV3-2) and TRBJ2-7; tentative D call: TRBD2 (6 bases). The CDR3 contains 13 residues. The germline V and J ends were trimmed by 11 bases and 3 bases, with 17 bases remaining between them. Germline V CDR1 and CDR2: LGHDT, YNNKEL (reference sequence).

V gene TRBV7-6 combines with J gene TRBJ1-6; the D gene is possibly TRBD1 (5 bases). This CDR3 is built from 17 residues. V lost 1 base and J lost 7, with 17 bases in between. CDR1 and CDR2 from the germline V gene are SGHVS and FNYEAQ. Here the CDR3 DNA reads TGTGCCAGCAGCTTAGTGTCCGGTGGAACAGGCAATTCACCCCTCCACTTT. Amino acids: CASSLVSGGTGNSPLHF.

This CDR3 is CASSRLERETQYF. DNA of the CDR3: TGTGCCAGCAGTCGACTTGAGAGGGAGACCCAGTACTTC. This sequence joins TRBV25-1 and TRBJ2-5, with no clear D. Germline V gives CDR1 MGHDK, CDR2 SYGVNS. The CDR3 spans 13 residues. Trimming left V 5 bases short and J 5 bases short, with 12 bases between.

The chain joins TRBV6-5 to TRBJ2-5, with TRBD1 matching 9 bases. In germline, CDR1 is MNHEY, CDR2 SVGAGI. With 5 bases clipped from V and 5 bases from J, the junction kept 9 bases outside the gene matches. This CDR3 comprises 15 residues. The CDR3 DNA follows: TGTGCCAGCAGTCGACTCATGGGACAGGGTGAGACCCAGTACTTC. Translation gives CASSRLMGQGETQYF.

This chain links TRBV7-9 with TRBJ2-7; 8 bases are shared with TRBD1. Germline V CDR1 and CDR2: SEHNR, FQNEAQ (reference sequence). The CDR3 covers 14 residues. The V segment lost 2 bases and the J segment 4 bases; nucleotides outside the gene matches: 4. The CDR3 loop is CASSLSDRGYEQYV. The CDR3 DNA reads as TGTGCCAGCAGCTTATCCGACAGGGGATACGAGCAGTACGTC.

The rearrangement uses TRBV18 and TRBJ2-1; the D gene is possibly TRBD1 (5 bases). CDR1 and CDR2 (germline): KGHSH, LQKENI. Between the trimmed V and J ends, which lost 2 bases and 6 bases, there was a span of 20 bases. The CDR3 is 17 amino acids. The CDR3 spells CASSPALRKKTGNEQFF. CDR3 coding DNA: TGTGCCAGCTCACCAGCGCTGAGAAAAAAAACAGGCAATGAGCAGTTCTTC.